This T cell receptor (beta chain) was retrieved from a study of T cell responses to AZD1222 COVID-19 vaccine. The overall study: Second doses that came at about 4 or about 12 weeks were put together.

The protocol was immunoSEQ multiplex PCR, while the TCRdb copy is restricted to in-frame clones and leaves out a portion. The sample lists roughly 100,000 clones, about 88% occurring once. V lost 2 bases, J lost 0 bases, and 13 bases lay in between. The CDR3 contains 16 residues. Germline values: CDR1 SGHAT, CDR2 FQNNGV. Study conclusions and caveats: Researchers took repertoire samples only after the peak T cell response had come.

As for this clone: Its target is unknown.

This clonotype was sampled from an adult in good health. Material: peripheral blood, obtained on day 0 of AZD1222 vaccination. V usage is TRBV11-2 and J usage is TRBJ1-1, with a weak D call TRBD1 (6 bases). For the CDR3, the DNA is TGTGCCAGCAGCTTACTCCCGACAGGCATGAACACTGAAGCTTTCTTT. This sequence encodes CASSLLPTGMNTEAFF.